This T cell receptor (beta chain) originates from a study of blood T cell repertoires in COVID-19. Sequencing was performed with immunoSEQ multiplex PCR; in TCRdb, only in-frame clones are kept and a portion is missing. The sample lists a few hundred thousand clones, around 87% occurring once. The germline V gene has CDR1 MNHEY and CDR2 SMNVEV (reference sequence). Trimming took 0 bases from V and 1 from J; bases not matched to a gene: 1. This CDR3 spans 15 amino acids. V usage is TRBV27 and J usage is TRBJ1-1; TRBD1 matches at 8 bases. Sequencing was carried out using peripheral blood. This sequence originates from a woman aged 50 to 60 who had recovered from COVID-19. CDR3 DNA: TGTGCCAGCAGTTTATCTGGGACAGGGAACACTGAAGCTTTCTTT. It yields the protein CASSLSGTGNTEAFF.